This T cell receptor (beta chain) was recovered during a study of OX40 agonist ivuxolimab in advanced cancers. Study-level results: At 0.1 to 3.0 mg/kg, clonal expansion of CD4+ and CD8+ blood T cells had occurred by week 6.

This clone was counted a single time. Its specificity is unknown. The assay was immunoSEQ multiplex PCR, and TCRdb's table has in-frame clones only and misses some. Of approximately 130,000 clones listed, 75% to 95% are singletons. V was clipped by 0 bases and J by 0 bases, with 3 bases between them. The V gene's germline CDR1 is SGHAT and CDR2 FQNNGV. The CDR3 runs 13 residues. The rearrangement uses TRBV11-2 and TRBJ2-7; no definite D call. The sequences come from CD4+ or CD8+ T cells sorted from blood, collected in a trial of the OX40 agonist ivuxolimab. The receptor was isolated from an adult with an advanced solid tumor such as melanoma, head and neck, liver or kidney cancer. CDR3 protein: CASSLEGSYEQYF. The CDR3 DNA reads as TGTGCCAGCAGCTTAGAGGGCTCCTACGAGCAGTACTTC.